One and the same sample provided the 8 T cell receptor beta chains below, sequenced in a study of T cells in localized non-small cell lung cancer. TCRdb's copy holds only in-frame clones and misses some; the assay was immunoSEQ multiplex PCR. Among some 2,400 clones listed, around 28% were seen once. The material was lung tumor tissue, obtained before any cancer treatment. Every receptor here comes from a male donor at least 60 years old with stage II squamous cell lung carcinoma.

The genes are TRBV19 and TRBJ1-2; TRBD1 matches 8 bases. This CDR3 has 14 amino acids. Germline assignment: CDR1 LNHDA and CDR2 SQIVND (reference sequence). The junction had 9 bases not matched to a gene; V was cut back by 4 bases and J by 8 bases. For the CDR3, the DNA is TGTGCCAGTAGTACCACCAACAGGGGGGCCGGCTACACCTTC. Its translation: CASSTTNRGAGYTF. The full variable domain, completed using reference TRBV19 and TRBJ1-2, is DGGITQSPKYLFRKEGQNVTLSCEQNLNHDAMYWYRQDPGQGLRLIYYSQIVNDFQKGDIAEGYSVSREKKESFPLTVTSAQKNPTAFYLCASSTTNRGAGYTFGSGTRLTVV.

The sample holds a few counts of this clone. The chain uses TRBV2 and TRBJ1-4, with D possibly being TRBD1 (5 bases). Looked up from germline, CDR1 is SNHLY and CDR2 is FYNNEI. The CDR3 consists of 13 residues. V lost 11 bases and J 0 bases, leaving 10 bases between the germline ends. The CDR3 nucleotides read TGTGCCGCTCGGGGCTCAACTAATGAAAAACTGTTTTTT. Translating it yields CAARGSTNEKLFF.

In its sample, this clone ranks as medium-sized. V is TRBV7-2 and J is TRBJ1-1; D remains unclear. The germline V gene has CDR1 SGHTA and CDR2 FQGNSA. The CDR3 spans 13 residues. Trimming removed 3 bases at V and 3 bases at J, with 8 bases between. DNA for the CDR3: TGTGCCAGCAGCTTTTGGAGGGACACTGAAGCTTTCTTT. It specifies CASSFWRDTEAFF. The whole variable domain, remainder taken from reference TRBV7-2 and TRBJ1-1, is GAGVSQSPSNKVTEKGKDVELRCDPISGHTALYWYRQSLGQGLEFLIYFQGNSAPDKSGLPSDRFSAERTGGSVSTLTIQRTQQEDSAVYLCASSFWRDTEAFFGQGTRLTVV.

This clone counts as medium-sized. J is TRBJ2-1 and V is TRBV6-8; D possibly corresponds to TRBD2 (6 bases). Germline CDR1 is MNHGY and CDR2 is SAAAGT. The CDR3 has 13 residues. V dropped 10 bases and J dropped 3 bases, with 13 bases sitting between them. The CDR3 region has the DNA TGTGCCATACTCCCGGGACTCTACAATGAGCAGTTCTTC. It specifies CAILPGLYNEQFF.

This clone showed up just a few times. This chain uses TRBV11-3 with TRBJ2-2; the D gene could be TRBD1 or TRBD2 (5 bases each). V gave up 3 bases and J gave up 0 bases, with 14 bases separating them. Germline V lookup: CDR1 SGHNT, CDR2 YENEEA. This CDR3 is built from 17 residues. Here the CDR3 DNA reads TGTGCCAGCAGCTTGGTGGGACGACCCTCGAACACCGGGGAGCTGTTTTTT. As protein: CASSLVGRPSNTGELFF.

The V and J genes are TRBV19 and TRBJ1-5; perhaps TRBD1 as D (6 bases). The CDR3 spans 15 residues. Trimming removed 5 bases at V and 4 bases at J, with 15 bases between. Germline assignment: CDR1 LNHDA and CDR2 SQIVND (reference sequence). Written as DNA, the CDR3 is TGTGCCAGTAGTGATCGGGGAGGGGGGAATCAGCCCCAGCATTTT. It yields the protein CASSDRGGGNQPQHF.

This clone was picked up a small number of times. Written as DNA, the CDR3 is TGTGCCAGCAGCCTCCAGGGATCCCATGGAGCTTTCTTT. Translated, it gives CASSLQGSHGAFF. The genes are TRBV7-2 and TRBJ1-1, with a weak D call TRBD1 (5 bases). Between the trimmed V and J ends, which lost 5 bases and 10 bases, there was a span of 17 bases. Per germline, CDR1 SGHTA and CDR2 FQGNSA. The CDR3 contains 13 residues.

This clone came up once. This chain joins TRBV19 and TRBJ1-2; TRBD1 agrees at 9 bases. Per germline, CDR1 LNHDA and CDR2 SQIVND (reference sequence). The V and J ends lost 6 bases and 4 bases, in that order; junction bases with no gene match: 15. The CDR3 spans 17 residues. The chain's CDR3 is CASRRTRQGELLYGYTF. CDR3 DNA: TGTGCCAGTAGAAGGACCCGACAGGGGGAACTGCTCTATGGCTACACCTTC.